The source of this T cell receptor (beta chain) is a study of cytomegalovirus exposure and HLA in healthy donors. General observations from the study: Near-uniform donor sequencing depth was presumed by presence/absence analyses. Rarity characterized most TCR sequences, yet some public TCRs appeared in many donors. Using a false discovery rate of 0.05, a later analysis showed that fewer than 20,000 TCR beta sequences were associated with HLA alleles.

Germline assignment: CDR1 LNHNV and CDR2 YYDKDF (reference sequence). This CDR3 region has 14 residues. V lost 5 bases and J lost 8; bases outside the gene matches: 6. Amplification used 60 Vbeta primers and 13 Jbeta primers. The protocol was immunoSEQ multiplex PCR, while the TCRdb copy is restricted to in-frame clones and leaves out a portion. Of 150,000 or so clones listed, over 65% are singletons. This clone was counted a few times. Its antigen is not known. V and J are TRBV15 and TRBJ2-1; 10 bases are a match to TRBD2. The source material was PBMCs. The receptor comes from a man aged 35 to 55 in good health and CMV-seropositive. The chain's CDR3 is CATSLAGGGHEQFF. The CDR3 DNA follows: TGTGCCACCAGCTTAGCGGGGGGAGGTCATGAGCAGTTCTTC.